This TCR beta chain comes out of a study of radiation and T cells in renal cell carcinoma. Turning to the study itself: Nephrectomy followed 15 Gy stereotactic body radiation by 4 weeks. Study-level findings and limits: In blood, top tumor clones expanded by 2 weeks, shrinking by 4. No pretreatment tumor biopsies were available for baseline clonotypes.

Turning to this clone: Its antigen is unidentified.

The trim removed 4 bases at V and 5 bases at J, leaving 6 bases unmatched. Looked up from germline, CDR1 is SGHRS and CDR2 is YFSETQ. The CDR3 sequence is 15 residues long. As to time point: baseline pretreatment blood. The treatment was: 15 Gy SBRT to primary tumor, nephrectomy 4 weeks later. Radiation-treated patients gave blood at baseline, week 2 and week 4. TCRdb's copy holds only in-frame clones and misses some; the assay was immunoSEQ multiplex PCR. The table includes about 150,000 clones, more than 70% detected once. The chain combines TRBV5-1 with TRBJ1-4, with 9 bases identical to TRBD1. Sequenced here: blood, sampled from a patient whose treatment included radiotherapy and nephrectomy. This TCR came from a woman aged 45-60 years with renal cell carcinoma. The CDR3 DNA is TGCGCCAGCAGCGTAGGGGGGACAGGGAATGAAAAACTGTTTTTT. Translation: CASSVGGTGNEKLFF.